Included here is one T cell receptor beta chain sequence, with context. Germline CDR1 reads MNHEY; CDR2 reads SVGAGI. V trimming: 5 bases; J trimming: 6 bases; junction bases outside the gene matches: 5. This CDR3 is built from 13 residues. The data were obtained in a study of T cell changes during pregnancy in multiple sclerosis. The method was immunoSEQ multiplex PCR; TCRdb's version includes in-frame clones alone and lacks a portion of them. The sample holds 25,000 to 30,000 clones, around nine tenths seen once. This receptor was taken from a female donor with multiple sclerosis, enrolled in a pregnancy study. The gene calls are TRBV6-5 and TRBJ1-1, with 8 positions matching TRBD1. The sample here was CD4+ T cells from peripheral blood mononuclear cells, taken in the first trimester of pregnancy. CDR3 nucleotides: TGTGCCAGCAGTCGACAGGGGCTATCTGAAGCTTTCTTT. Translating it yields CASSRQGLSEAFF.